This T cell receptor beta chain appears in the sequencing data of a study of OX40 agonist ivuxolimab in advanced cancers. Trimming took 4 bases from V and 7 from J, leaving 12 bases between them. The V gene's germline CDR1 is SGHRS and CDR2 YFSETQ. The CDR3 extends over 13 amino acids. The assay was immunoSEQ multiplex PCR, and TCRdb's table has in-frame clones only and misses some. The sample lists under 65,000 clones, more than 85% seen once, with about 0.46% in the top ten. This sequence joins TRBV5-1 and TRBJ2-1; TRBD1 is a possible D gene (5 bases). The receptor was derived from an adult with an advanced solid tumor such as melanoma, head and neck, liver or kidney cancer. Sequencing used CD4+ or CD8+ T cells sorted from blood, obtained in a trial of the OX40 agonist ivuxolimab. The CDR3 sequence: CASSPPGNNEQFF. The DNA for the CDR3 is TGCGCCAGCAGCCCGCCAGGGAATAATGAGCAGTTCTTC.